A selection of T cell receptor beta chains follows, all from one sample in a study of blood T cells in healthy people across ages. TCRdb reprocessed the 5' RACE reads with MiXCR, giving one entry per CDR3 protein. The sample has about 1.8 million distinct CDR3 sequences, roughly 50% seen once. Sequencing was done on a sample of blood. The receptors here all came from a woman aged 40-49 years in good health. CDR3s include the opening cysteine and the closing phenylalanine or tryptophan. D genes are given only for firm matches. Only part of the rows carry a size: once, few, many, or a class if the clone is expanded.

V gene: TRBV24-1; J gene: TRBJ1-5; clone size: few; D gene: TRBD1; CDR3 protein: CATSDTGGLNQPQHF; CDR3 DNA: TGTGCCACCAGTGATACAGGGGGCTTGAATCAGCCCCAGCATTTT
V gene: TRBV5-5; J gene: TRBJ1-2; clone size: few; D gene: .; CDR3 protein: CASSRFNYGYTF; CDR3 DNA: TGTGCCAGCAGCCGATTTAACTATGGCTACACCTTC
V gene: TRBV20-1; J gene: TRBJ2-1; clone size: .; D gene: TRBD2; CDR3 protein: CSARASRTSGSYNEQFF; CDR3 DNA: TGCAGTGCTAGAGCTTCTCGGACTAGTGGGTCCTACAATGAGCAGTTCTTC
V gene: TRBV7-3; J gene: TRBJ2-5; clone size: .; D gene: TRBD2; CDR3 protein: CASSLTATRGEETQYF; CDR3 DNA: TGTGCCAGCAGCTTAACTGCAACTCGGGGGGAAGAGACCCAGTACTTC
V gene: TRBV7-2; J gene: TRBJ2-7; clone size: few; D gene: .; CDR3 protein: CASSFVLSNEQYF; CDR3 DNA: TGTGCCAGCAGCTTCGTGTTGAGCAACGAGCAGTACTTC
V gene: TRBV13; J gene: TRBJ2-5; clone size: .; D gene: TRBD2; CDR3 protein: CASSLFPGTRTNNEQYF; CDR3 DNA: TGTGCCAGCAGCCTCTTCCCCGGGACTAGAACAAACAATGAGCAGTACTTC
V gene: TRBV20-1; J gene: TRBJ1-4; clone size: once; D gene: TRBD1; CDR3 protein: CSAKNPQGAISEKLFF; CDR3 DNA: TGCAGTGCGAAAAACCCCCAGGGGGCCATCAGTGAAAAACTGTTTTTT
V gene: TRBV27; J gene: TRBJ1-1; clone size: few; D gene: TRBD1; CDR3 protein: CASSLQGGGTEAFF; CDR3 DNA: TGTGCCAGCAGTTTACAGGGGGGAGGCACTGAAGCTTTCTTT
V gene: TRBV11-2; J gene: TRBJ2-4; clone size: .; D gene: TRBD1; CDR3 protein: CASSSWDRGLAKNIQYF; CDR3 DNA: TGTGCCAGCAGCTCCTGGGACAGGGGCCTAGCCAAAAACATTCAGTACTTC
V gene: TRBV7-9; J gene: TRBJ1-2; clone size: .; D gene: .; CDR3 protein: CASSLARGGDYGYTF; CDR3 DNA: TGTGCCAGCAGCTTAGCAAGGGGGGGCGACTATGGCTACACCTTC
V gene: TRBV12-3/TRBV12-4; J gene: TRBJ2-1; clone size: .; D gene: .; CDR3 protein: CASSLPSLNRDYNEQFF; CDR3 DNA: TGTGCCAGCAGTTTACCCTCCCTAAATCGGGACTACAATGAGCAGTTCTTC
V gene: TRBV20-1; J gene: TRBJ2-5; clone size: once; D gene: .; CDR3 protein: CSAVRGRETQYF; CDR3 DNA: TGCAGTGCTGTACGGGGAAGAGAGACCCAGTACTTC
V gene: TRBV20-1; J gene: TRBJ2-7; clone size: .; D gene: .; CDR3 protein: CSAKSGVYEQYF; CDR3 DNA: TGCAGTGCTAAATCTGGGGTCTACGAGCAGTACTTC
V gene: TRBV28; J gene: TRBJ1-2; clone size: few; D gene: .; CDR3 protein: CASSFNGKSYGYTF; CDR3 DNA: TGTGCCAGCAGTTTCAACGGGAAGAGCTATGGCTACACCTTC
V gene: TRBV5-1; J gene: TRBJ2-6; clone size: .; D gene: .; CDR3 protein: CASSVQMAVSGANVLTF; CDR3 DNA: TGCGCCAGCAGCGTACAAATGGCTGTCTCTGGGGCCAACGTCCTGACTTTC
V gene: TRBV6-1; J gene: TRBJ1-2; clone size: .; D gene: .; CDR3 protein: CASSTQPGANYGYTF; CDR3 DNA: TGTGCCAGCAGTACCCAGCCCGGGGCCAACTATGGCTACACCTTC
V gene: TRBV19; J gene: TRBJ1-2; clone size: .; D gene: TRBD1; CDR3 protein: CASSMQDRGRSGYTF; CDR3 DNA: TGTGCCAGTAGTATGCAGGACAGGGGGCGGTCCGGCTACACCTTC
V gene: TRBV4-3; J gene: TRBJ2-3; clone size: .; D gene: .; CDR3 protein: CANSPGQGGTDTQYF; CDR3 DNA: TGCGCCAACAGCCCCGGACAGGGAGGGACAGATACGCAGTATTTT
V gene: TRBV4-3; J gene: TRBJ2-1; clone size: once; D gene: .; CDR3 protein: CASSPGTLGGTTQFF; CDR3 DNA: TGCGCCAGCAGCCCCGGGACCTTAGGGGGAACGACGCAGTTCTTC